This T cell receptor (beta chain) was retrieved from a study of human T cells and chemical hapten exposure. Losses at the gene ends were 6 bases for V and 1 base for J; bases not matched to a gene: 7. CDR3 length: 15 amino acids. In germline, CDR1 is KGHSH, CDR2 LQKENI. TCRdb passed the RACE reads through MiXCR, listing each CDR3 protein once. The sample lists roughly 120,000 distinct CDR3 sequences, 12% occurring once. This clonotype was picked up many times. The time point denotes: patch test 1, 2 weeks after DPC sensitization. The treatment: therapeutic diphenylcyclopropenone sensitization with weekly scalp DPC.

This chain connects TRBV18 to TRBJ1-1, with TRBD1 matching over 8 bases. The receptor's source is a woman between 45 and 60 years old with alopecia areata. Some clones in this sample may be carry-over from other donors' samples. The sequencing used whole blood, collected in connection with sensitization to the hapten diphenylcyclopropenone (DPC). The CDR3 region is CASSPGQGANTEAFF. In DNA form, the CDR3 reads TGTGCCAGCTCCCCCGGACAGGGAGCGAACACTGAAGCTTTCTTT.